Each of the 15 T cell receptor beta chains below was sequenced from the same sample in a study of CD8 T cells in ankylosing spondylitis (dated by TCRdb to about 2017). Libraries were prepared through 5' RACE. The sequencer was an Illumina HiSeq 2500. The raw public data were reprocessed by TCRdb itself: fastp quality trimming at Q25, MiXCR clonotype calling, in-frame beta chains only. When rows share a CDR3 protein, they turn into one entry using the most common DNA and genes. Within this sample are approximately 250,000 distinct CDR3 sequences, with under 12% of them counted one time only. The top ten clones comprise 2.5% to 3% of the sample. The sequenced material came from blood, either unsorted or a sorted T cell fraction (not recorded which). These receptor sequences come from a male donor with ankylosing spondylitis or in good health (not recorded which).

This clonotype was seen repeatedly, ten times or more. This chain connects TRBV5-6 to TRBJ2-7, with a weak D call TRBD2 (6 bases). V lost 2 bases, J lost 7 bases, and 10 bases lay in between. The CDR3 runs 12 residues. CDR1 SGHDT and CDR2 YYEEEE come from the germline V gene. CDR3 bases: TGTGCCAGCAGCTTCAGGCTAGCGGAGCAGTACTTC. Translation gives CASSFRLAEQYF.

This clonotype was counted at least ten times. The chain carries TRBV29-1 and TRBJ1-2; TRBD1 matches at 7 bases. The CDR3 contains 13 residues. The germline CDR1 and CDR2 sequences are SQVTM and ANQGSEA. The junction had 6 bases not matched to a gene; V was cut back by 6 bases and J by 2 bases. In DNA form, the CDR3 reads TGCAGCGTACGTACAGGGGCGAACTATGGCTACACCTTC. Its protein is CSVRTGANYGYTF.

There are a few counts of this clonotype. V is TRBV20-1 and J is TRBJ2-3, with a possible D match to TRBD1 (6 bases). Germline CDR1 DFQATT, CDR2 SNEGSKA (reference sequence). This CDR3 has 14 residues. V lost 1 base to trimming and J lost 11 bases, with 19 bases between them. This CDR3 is CSARAITPGDLQYF. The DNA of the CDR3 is TGCAGTGCTAGAGCCATAACTCCAGGGGACCTGCAGTATTTT.

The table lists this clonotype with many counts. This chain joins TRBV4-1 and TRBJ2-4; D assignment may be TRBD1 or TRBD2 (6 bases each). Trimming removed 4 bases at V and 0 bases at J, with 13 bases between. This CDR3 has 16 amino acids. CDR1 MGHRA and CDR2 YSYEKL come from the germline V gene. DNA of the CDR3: TGCGCCAGCAGCCTTACGGGGGCCTCAGCCAAAAACATTCAGTACTTC. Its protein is CASSLTGASAKNIQYF.

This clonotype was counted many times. This chain's CDR3 is CSFRDRGGSGELFF. Here the CDR3 DNA reads TGCAGTTTCCGGGACAGGGGAGGATCCGGGGAGCTGTTTTTT. The genes are TRBV20-1 and TRBJ2-2; 10 nucleotides agree with TRBD1. The CDR3 extends over 14 amino acids. Germline CDR1 reads DFQATT; CDR2 reads SNEGSKA (reference sequence). V lost 8 bases, J lost 6 bases, and 9 bases stayed unmatched.

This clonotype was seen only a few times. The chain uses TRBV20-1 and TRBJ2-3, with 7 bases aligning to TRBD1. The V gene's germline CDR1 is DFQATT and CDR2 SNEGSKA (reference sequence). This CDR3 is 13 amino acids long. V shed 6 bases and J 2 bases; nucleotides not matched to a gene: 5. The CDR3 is CSANGQVTDTQYF. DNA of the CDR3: TGCAGTGCAAACGGACAGGTCACAGATACGCAGTATTTT.

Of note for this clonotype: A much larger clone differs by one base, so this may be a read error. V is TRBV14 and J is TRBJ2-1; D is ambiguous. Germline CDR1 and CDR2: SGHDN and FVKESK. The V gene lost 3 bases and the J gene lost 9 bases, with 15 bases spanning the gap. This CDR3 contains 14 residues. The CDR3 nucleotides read TGTGCCAGCAGCCATAAAGCGTCTTTCAGTGAGCAGTTCTTC. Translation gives CASSHKASFSEQFF.

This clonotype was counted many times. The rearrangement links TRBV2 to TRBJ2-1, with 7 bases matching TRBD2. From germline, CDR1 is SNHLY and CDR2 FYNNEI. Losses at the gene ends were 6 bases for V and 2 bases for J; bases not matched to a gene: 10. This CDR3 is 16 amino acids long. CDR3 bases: TGTGCCAGCAGGACCAGCGGGGCCGGAGCCTACAATGAGCAGTTCTTC. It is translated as CASRTSGAGAYNEQFF.

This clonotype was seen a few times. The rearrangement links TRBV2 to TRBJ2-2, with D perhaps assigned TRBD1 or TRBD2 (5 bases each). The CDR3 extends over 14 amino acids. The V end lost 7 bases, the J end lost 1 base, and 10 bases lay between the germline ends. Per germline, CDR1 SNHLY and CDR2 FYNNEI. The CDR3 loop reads CASTVGVNTGELFF. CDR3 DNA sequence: TGTGCCAGCACCGTGGGGGTGAACACCGGGGAGCTGTTTTTT.

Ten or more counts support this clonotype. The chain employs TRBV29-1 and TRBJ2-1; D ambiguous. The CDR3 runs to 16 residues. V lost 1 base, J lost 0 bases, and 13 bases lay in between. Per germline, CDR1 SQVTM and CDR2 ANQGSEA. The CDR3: CSVEGDRQISYNEQFF. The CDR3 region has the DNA TGCAGCGTTGAAGGAGACCGACAAATCTCCTACAATGAGCAGTTCTTC.

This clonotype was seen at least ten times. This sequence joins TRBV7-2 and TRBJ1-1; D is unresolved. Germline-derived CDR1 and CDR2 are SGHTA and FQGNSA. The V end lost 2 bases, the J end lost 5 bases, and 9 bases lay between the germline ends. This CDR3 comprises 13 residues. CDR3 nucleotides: TGTGCCAGCAGCTTATATGACGAGACTGAAGCTTTCTTT. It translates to CASSLYDETEAFF. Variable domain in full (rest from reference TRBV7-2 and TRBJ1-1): GAGVSQSPSNKVTEKGKDVELRCDPISGHTALYWYRQSLGQGLEFLIYFQGNSAPDKSGLPSDRFSAERTGGSVSTLTIQRTQQEDSAVYLCASSLYDETEAFFGQGTRLTVV.

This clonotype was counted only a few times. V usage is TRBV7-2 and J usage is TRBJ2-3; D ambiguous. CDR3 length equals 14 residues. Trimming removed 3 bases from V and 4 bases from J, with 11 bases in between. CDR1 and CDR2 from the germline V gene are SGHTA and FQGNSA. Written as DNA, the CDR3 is TGTGCCAGCAGCTTCTTTAACGGCGCAGATACGCAGTATTTT. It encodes CASSFFNGADTQYF.

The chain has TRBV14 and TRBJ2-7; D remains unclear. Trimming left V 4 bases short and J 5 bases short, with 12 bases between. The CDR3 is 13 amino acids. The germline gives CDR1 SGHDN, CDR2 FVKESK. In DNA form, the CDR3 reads TGTGCCAGCAGCCTTGTAGGGTTTAACGAGCAGTACTTC. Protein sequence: CASSLVGFNEQYF.

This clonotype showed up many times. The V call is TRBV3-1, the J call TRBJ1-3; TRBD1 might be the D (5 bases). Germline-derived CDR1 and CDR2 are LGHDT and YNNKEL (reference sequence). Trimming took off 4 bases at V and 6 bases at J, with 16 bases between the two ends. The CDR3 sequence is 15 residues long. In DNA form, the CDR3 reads TGTGCCAGCAGCCCCCCCGGGGCGCAAGAAAACACCATATATTTT. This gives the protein CASSPPGAQENTIYF.

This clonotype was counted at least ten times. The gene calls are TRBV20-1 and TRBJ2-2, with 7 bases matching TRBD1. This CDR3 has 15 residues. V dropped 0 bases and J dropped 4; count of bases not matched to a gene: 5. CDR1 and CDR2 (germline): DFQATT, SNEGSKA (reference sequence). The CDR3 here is CSARDVGQATGELFF. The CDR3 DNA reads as TGCAGTGCTAGAGACGTTGGACAGGCCACCGGGGAGCTGTTTTTT.